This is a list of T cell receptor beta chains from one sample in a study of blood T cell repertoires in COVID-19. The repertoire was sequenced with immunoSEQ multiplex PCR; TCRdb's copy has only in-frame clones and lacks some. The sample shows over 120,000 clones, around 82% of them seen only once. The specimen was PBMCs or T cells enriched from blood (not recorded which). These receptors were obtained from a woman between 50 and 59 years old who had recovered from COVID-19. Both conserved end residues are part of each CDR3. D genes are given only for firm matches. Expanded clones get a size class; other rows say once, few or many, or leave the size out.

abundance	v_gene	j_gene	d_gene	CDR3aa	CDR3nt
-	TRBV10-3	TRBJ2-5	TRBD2	CAISVQTSVETQYF	TGTGCCATCAGTGTCCAGACTAGCGTAGAGACCCAGTACTTC
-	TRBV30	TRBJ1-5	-	CAWSGQLSNQPQHF	TGTGCCTGGAGTGGACAGCTTAGCAATCAGCCCCAGCATTTT
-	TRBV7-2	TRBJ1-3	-	CASSSRQLSGNTIYF	TGTGCCAGCAGCTCAAGACAGCTCTCTGGAAACACCATATATTTT
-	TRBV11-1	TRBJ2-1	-	CASSLAPGREQFF	TGTGCCAGCAGCTTAGCGCCGGGGAGGGAGCAGTTCTTC
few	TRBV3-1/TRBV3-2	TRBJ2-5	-	CASSPFGGPSFPQYF	TGTGCCAGCAGCCCCTTCGGGGGGCCGTCTTTTCCCCAGTACTTC
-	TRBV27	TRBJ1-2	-	CATPGWVPERTNYGYTF	TGTGCCACCCCCGGGTGGGTACCTGAAAGGACTAACTATGGCTACACCTTC
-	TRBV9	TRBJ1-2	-	CASSVQPVARYGYTF	TGTGCCAGCAGCGTCCAACCGGTAGCCCGCTATGGCTACACCTTC
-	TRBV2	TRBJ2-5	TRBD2	CASSELASGPAKKETQYF	TGTGCCAGCAGTGAGTTAGCTAGCGGACCAGCTAAAAAAGAGACCCAGTACTTC
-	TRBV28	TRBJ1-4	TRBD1	CASKKTGIYEKLFF	TGTGCCAGCAAGAAGACAGGGATATATGAAAAACTGTTTTTT
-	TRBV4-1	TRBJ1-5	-	CASSQERVARPQHF	TGCGCCAGCAGCCAAGAAAGAGTCGCGAGGCCCCAGCATTTT
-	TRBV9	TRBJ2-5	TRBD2	CASSVAVASGGQETQYF	TGTGCCAGCAGCGTAGCGGTGGCTAGCGGGGGGCAAGAGACCCAGTACTTC
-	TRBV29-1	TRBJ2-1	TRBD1	CSVRTGTYNEQFF	TGCAGCGTCCGGACAGGGACCTACAATGAGCAGTTCTTC
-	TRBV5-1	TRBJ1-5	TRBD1	CASSWGTGDQPQHF	TGCGCCAGCAGCTGGGGGACAGGGGATCAGCCCCAGCATTTT
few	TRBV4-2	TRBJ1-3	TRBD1	CASSQDWGRGQGNTIYF	TGTGCCAGCAGCCAAGATTGGGGCAGGGGGCAGGGAAACACCATATATTTT
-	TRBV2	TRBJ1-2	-	CASRDRASPYGYTF	TGTGCCAGCAGGGACAGAGCCAGTCCCTATGGCTACACCTTC
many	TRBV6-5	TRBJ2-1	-	CASSLGRGALYNEQFF	TGTGCCAGCAGTTTAGGCAGGGGGGCTCTCTACAATGAGCAGTTCTTC
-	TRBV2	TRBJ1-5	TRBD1	CASRVDRDQPQHF	TGTGCCAGCAGGGTTGACAGGGACCAGCCCCAGCATTTT
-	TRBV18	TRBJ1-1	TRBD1	CASSPAQGARTEAFF	TGTGCCAGCTCACCCGCACAGGGGGCGCGGACTGAAGCTTTCTTT
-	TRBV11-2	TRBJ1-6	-	CASSQAGSSYNSPLHF	TGTGCCAGCAGTCAGGCCGGGAGCTCCTATAATTCACCCCTCCACTTT
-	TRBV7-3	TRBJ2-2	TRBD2	CASSRQSGVNTGELFF	TGTGCCAGCAGCAGACAAAGCGGGGTCAACACCGGGGAGCTGTTTTTT
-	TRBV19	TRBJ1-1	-	CASSNAGPVTEAFF	TGTGCCAGTAGTAATGCAGGCCCGGTTACTGAAGCTTTCTTT
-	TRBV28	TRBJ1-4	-	CASTEGGPRGEKLFF	TGTGCCAGCACCGAGGGAGGGCCCAGAGGAGAAAAACTGTTTTTT
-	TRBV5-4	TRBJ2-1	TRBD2	CASSTGLAGVRNNEQFF	TGTGCCAGCAGCACCGGACTAGCGGGGGTGAGAAACAATGAGCAGTTCTTC